Included here is one T cell receptor beta chain sequence, with context. This specimen belongs to a study of cytomegalovirus exposure and HLA in healthy donors. The CDR3 extends over 15 amino acids. The J segment lost 2 bases and the V segment lost 2 bases, leaving 6 bases of the junction unmatched. The germline gives CDR1 MGHDK, CDR2 SYGVNS. The PCR was carried out with 60 Vbeta primers and 13 Jbeta primers. Using immunoSEQ multiplex PCR, the repertoire was profiled, and TCRdb retains in-frame clones only, with some absent. The table lists about 120,000 clones. This chain links TRBV25-1 with TRBJ2-7, with 7 bases identical to TRBD1. The receptor was isolated from a young man in good health and CMV-seronegative. Sequencing used PBMCs. Here the CDR3 DNA reads TGTGCCAGCAGTGAAACCGGACAGGAAGCCTACGAGCAGTACTTC. Its protein is CASSETGQEAYEQYF.